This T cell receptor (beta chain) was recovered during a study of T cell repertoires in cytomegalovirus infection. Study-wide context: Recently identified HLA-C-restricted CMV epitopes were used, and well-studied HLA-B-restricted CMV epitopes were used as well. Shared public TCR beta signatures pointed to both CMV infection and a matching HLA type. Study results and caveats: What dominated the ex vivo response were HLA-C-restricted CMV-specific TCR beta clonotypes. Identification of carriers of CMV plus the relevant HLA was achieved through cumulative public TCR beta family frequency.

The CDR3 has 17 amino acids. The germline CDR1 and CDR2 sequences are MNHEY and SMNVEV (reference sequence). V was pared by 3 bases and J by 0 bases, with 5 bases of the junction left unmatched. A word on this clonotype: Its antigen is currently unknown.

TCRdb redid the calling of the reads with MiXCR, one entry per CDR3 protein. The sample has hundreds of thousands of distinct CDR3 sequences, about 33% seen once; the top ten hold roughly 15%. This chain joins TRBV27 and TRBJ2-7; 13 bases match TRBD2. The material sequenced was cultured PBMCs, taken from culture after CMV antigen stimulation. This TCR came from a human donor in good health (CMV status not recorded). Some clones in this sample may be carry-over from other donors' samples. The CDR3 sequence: CASSLTSGRTHSYEQYF. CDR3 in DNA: TGTGCCAGCAGTTTGACTAGCGGGAGGACGCACTCCTACGAGCAGTACTTC.